Listed here are 14 T cell receptor beta chains from one sample, sequenced in a study of OX40 agonist ivuxolimab in advanced cancers. TCRdb's table, derived via immunoSEQ multiplex PCR, lists solely in-frame clones and lacks some. Here the sample spans 65,000 to 95,000 clones, approximately 86% being singletons. The sequences come from CD4+ or CD8+ T cells sorted from blood, collected in a trial of the OX40 agonist ivuxolimab. The receptors shown here come from an adult with an advanced solid tumor such as melanoma, head and neck, liver or kidney cancer.

V gene TRBV29-1 combines with J gene TRBJ2-2, with D tentatively TRBD1 (5 bases). V lost 7 bases and J lost 4, with 10 bases in between. There are 12 residues in the CDR3. CDR1 and CDR2 (germline): SQVTM, ANQGSEA. CDR3 loop: CSATESTGELFF. CDR3 DNA sequence: TGCAGCGCGACAGAGAGCACCGGGGAGCTGTTTTTT.

The chain couples TRBV6-6 to TRBJ2-1, with D maybe TRBD2 (6 bases). The CDR3 runs 13 residues. V shed 9 bases and J shed 10 bases, with 19 bases lying between them. CDR1 and CDR2 (germline): MNHNY, SVGAGI (reference sequence). DNA of the CDR3: TGTGCCAGTTGGAGGGGAGACAAGCGCGAGCAGTTCTTC. The encoded protein is CASWRGDKREQFF.

The rearrangement joins TRBV2 to TRBJ1-1; perhaps TRBD1 as D (5 bases). The germline V gene encodes CDR1 SNHLY and CDR2 FYNNEI. Trimming shortened V by 3 bases and J by 4 bases, and 9 bases separated the two germline ends. The CDR3 extends over 13 amino acids. CDR3 in DNA: TGTGCCAGCAGTGAGGGGACGGTCACTGAAGCTTTCTTT. This gives the protein CASSEGTVTEAFF.

The J gene is TRBJ2-2, the V gene TRBV7-6; the D is unclear. With 3 bases removed from V and 1 base from J, the gap between germline ends came to 12 bases. Germline V gives CDR1 SGHVS, CDR2 FNYEAQ. CDR3 size: 16 residues. The CDR3, as DNA: TGTGCCAGCAGCTTGGGTAAAGGCGGGAACACCGGGGAGCTGTTTTTT. Translating it yields CASSLGKGGNTGELFF.

The rearrangement uses TRBV5-5 and TRBJ2-7; the match to TRBD2 covers 9 bases. CDR3 length equals 16 residues. The trim removed 4 bases at V and 3 bases at J, leaving 11 bases unmatched. In germline, CDR1 is SGHKS, CDR2 YYEKEE (reference sequence). The CDR3 nucleotides are TGTGCCAGCAGCCCTCTCCGGGGTAGCGGGAGCTACGAGCAGTACTTC. The encoded protein is CASSPLRGSGSYEQYF.

This sequence joins TRBV9 and TRBJ2-7; 12 nucleotides align to TRBD2. The CDR3 runs 18 residues. V gave up 4 bases and J gave up 0 bases; unmatched junction bases: 11. Per germline, CDR1 SGDLS and CDR2 YYNGEE. In DNA, the CDR3 is TGTGCCAGCAGCAAAGAAGTGCGGACTAGCGGGACCTCCTACGAGCAGTACTTC. Residues: CASSKEVRTSGTSYEQYF.

The chain carries TRBV28 and TRBJ1-2, with D possibly being TRBD1 (6 bases). The CDR3 consists of 11 residues. In germline, CDR1 is MDHEN, CDR2 SYDVKM. Trimming stripped 7 bases from V and 9 bases from J, with 12 bases between. CDR3 coding DNA: TGTGCCAGCACCAGGGGTATGAGCTACACCTTC. It is translated as CASTRGMSYTF.

The chain recombines TRBV7-9 with TRBJ1-5, with D uncertain. The CDR3 is 13 amino acids. Germline CDR1 reads SEHNR; CDR2 reads FQNEAQ (reference sequence). V was trimmed by 3 bases and J by 3 bases, leaving 6 bases between them. The CDR3 region is CASSLNTNQPQHF. CDR3 nucleotide sequence: TGTGCCAGCAGCTTGAACACCAATCAGCCCCAGCATTTT. The whole variable domain, remainder taken from reference TRBV7-9 and TRBJ1-5, is DTGVSQNPRHKITKRGQNVTFRCDPISEHNRLYWYRQTLGQGPEFLTYFQNEAQLEKSRLLSDRFSAERPKGSFSTLEIQRTEQGDSAMYLCASSLNTNQPQHFGDGTRLSIL.

This clone was found a few times. Additional DNA sequences in this sample encode the identical CDR3. The chain links TRBV5-4 to TRBJ2-7; 10 bases align to TRBD1. CDR1 is SGHNT, CDR2 YYREEE, per germline (reference sequence). V gave up 0 bases and J gave up 5 bases; unmatched junction bases: 2. CDR3 length: 14 amino acids. The CDR3 nucleotides are TGTGCCAGCAGCTTGGCGGGACAGGGGAACGAGCAGTACTTC. The encoded protein is CASSLAGQGNEQYF.

The rearrangement links TRBV10-3 to TRBJ1-3; D is possibly TRBD1 (5 bases). Looked up from germline, CDR1 is ENHRY and CDR2 is SYGVKD. Deletions cut 5 bases from V and 0 bases from J, with 11 bases between. The CDR3 is 15 amino acids. CDR3: CAISLGVSSGNTIYF. Here the CDR3 DNA reads TGTGCCATCAGTTTAGGGGTGAGCTCTGGAAACACCATATATTTT.

This chain joins TRBV5-5 and TRBJ2-7, with a weak D call TRBD1 (5 bases). Germline V gene lookup returns CDR1 SGHKS and CDR2 YYEKEE (reference sequence). V shed 1 base and J shed 1 base, with 12 bases lying between them. The CDR3 covers 15 residues. The DNA for the CDR3 is TGTGCCAGCAGCTTGCCCGAGACAGTATCCTACGAGCAGTACTTC. It is translated as CASSLPETVSYEQYF.

A word on this clone: Other DNA variants within this sample encode the same CDR3. The V and J genes are TRBV19 and TRBJ2-5; no clear D gene. Per germline, CDR1 LNHDA and CDR2 SQIVND (reference sequence). Trimming took off 3 bases at V and 5 bases at J, with 7 bases between the two ends. CDR3 length: 12 residues. The CDR3 bases are TGTGCCAGTAGTATTCCCCAGGAGACCCAGTACTTC. Translated: CASSIPQETQYF.

This clone was detected only once. This rearrangement joins TRBV4-1 to TRBJ2-1; D is ambiguous. Trimming stripped 0 bases from V and 7 bases from J, with 16 bases between. Germline-derived CDR1 and CDR2 are MGHRA and YSYEKL. CDR3 length: 16 residues. CDR3 bases: TGCGCCAGCAGCCAAGATCTGGACGCCTGGTGGAATGAGCAGTTCTTC. Its translation is CASSQDLDAWWNEQFF.

The chain combines TRBV6-5 with TRBJ2-7; tentative D call: TRBD2 (7 bases). Germline V lookup: CDR1 MNHEY, CDR2 SVGAGI. The germline V and J ends were trimmed by 7 bases and 1 base, with 17 bases remaining between them. CDR3 size: 15 residues. CDR3 residues: CASTVASGTSYEQYF. CDR3 DNA: TGTGCCAGCACCGTGGCCAGCGGGACATCCTACGAGCAGTACTTC.